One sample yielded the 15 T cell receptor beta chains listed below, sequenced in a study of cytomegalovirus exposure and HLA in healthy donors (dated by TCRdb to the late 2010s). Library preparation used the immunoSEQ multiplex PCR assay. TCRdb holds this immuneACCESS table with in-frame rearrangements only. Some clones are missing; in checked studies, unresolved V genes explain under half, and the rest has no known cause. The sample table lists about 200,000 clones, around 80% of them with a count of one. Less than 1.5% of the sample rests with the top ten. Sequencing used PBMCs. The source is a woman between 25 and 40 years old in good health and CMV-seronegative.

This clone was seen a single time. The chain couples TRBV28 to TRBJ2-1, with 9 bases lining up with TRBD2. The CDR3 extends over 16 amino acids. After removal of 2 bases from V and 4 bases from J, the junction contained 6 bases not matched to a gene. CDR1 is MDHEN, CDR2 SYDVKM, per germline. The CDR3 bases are TGTGCCAGCAGTTTACCGCCTAGCGGGATATACAATGAGCAGTTCTTC. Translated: CASSLPPSGIYNEQFF.

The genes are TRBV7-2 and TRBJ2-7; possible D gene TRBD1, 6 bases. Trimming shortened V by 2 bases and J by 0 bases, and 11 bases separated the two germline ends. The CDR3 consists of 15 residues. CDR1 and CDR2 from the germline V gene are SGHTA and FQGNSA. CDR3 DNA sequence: TGTGCCAGCAGCTTAAGGGACAACCCCTCCTACGAGCAGTACTTC. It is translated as CASSLRDNPSYEQYF.

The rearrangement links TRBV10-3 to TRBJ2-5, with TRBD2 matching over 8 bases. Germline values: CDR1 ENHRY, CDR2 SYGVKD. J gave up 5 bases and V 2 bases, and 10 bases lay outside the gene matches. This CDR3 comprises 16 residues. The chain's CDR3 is CAISEPGLAASETQYF. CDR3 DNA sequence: TGTGCCATCAGTGAGCCCGGACTAGCAGCCTCGGAGACCCAGTACTTC.

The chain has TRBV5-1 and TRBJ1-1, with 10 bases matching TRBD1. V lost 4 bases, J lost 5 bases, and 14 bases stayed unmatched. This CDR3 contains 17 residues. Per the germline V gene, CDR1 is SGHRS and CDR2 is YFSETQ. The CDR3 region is CASSLQDRGPHSTEAFF. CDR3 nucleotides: TGCGCCAGCAGCCTCCAAGACAGGGGGCCCCATTCGACTGAAGCTTTCTTT.

The CDR3: CSAKRGLQETQYF. The CDR3 DNA reads TGCAGCGCAAAGCGGGGGCTCCAAGAGACCCAGTACTTC. The chain uses TRBV29-1 and TRBJ2-5; 8 bases agree with TRBD2. V shed 7 bases, J shed 1 base, and the junction held 5 bases outside the gene matches. There are 13 residues in the CDR3. The germline V gene has CDR1 SQVTM and CDR2 ANQGSEA.

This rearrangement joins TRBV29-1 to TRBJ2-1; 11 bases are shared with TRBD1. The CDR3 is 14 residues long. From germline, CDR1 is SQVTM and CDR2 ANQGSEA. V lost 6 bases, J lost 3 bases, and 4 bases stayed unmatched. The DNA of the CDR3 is TGCAGCGTGGGGGACAGGGGGGACTACAATGAGCAGTTCTTC. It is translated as CSVGDRGDYNEQFF.

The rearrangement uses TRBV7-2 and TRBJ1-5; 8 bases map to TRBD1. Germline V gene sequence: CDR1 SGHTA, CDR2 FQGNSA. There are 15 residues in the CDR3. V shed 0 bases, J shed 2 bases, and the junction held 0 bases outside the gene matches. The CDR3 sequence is CASSLAGQGNQPQHF. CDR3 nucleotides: TGTGCCAGCAGCTTAGCGGGACAGGGCAATCAGCCCCAGCATTTT. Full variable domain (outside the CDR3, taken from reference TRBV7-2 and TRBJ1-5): GAGVSQSPSNKVTEKGKDVELRCDPISGHTALYWYRQSLGQGLEFLIYFQGNSAPDKSGLPSDRFSAERTGGSVSTLTIQRTQQEDSAVYLCASSLAGQGNQPQHFGDGTRLSIL.

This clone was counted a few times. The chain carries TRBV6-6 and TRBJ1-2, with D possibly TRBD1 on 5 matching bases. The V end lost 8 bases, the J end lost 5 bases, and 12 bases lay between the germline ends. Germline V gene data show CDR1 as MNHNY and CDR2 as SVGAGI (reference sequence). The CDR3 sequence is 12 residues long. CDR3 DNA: TGTGCCAGCGGGGCCCAGAGGTATGGCTACACCTTC. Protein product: CASGAQRYGYTF.

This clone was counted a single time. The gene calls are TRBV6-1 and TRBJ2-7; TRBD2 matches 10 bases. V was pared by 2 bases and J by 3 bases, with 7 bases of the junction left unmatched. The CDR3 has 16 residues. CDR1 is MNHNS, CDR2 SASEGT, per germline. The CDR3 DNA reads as TGTGCCAGCAGTGAATTCCCAACTAGCGGGATCTACGAGCAGTACTTC. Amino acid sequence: CASSEFPTSGIYEQYF.

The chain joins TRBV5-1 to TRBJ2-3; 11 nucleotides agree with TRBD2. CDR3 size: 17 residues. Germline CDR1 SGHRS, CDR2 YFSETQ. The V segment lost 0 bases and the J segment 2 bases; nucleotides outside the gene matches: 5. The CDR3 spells CASSLATSGGYTDTQYF. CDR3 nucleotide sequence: TGCGCCAGCAGCTTGGCTACTAGCGGGGGTTACACAGATACGCAGTATTTT.

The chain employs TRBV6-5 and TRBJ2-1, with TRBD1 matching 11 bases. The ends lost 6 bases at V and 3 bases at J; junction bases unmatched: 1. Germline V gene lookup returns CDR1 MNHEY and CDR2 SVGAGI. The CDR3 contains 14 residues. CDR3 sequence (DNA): TGTGCCAGCAGGGGGACAGGGGGCTACAATGAGCAGTTCTTC. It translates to CASRGTGGYNEQFF.

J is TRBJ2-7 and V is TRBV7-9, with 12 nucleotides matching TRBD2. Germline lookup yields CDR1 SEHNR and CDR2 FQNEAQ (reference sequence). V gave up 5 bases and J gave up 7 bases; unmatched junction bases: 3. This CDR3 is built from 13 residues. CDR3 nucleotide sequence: TGTGCCAGCAGCCCCGGACTAGCGGGAGAGCAGTACTTC. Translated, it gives CASSPGLAGEQYF.

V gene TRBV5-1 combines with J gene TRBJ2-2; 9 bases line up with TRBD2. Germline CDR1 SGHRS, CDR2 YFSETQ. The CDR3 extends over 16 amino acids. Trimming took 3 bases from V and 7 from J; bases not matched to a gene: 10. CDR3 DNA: TGCGCCAGCAGCTATAATAGCGGGGGCCCAGACGGGGAGCTGTTTTTT. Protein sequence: CASSYNSGGPDGELFF.

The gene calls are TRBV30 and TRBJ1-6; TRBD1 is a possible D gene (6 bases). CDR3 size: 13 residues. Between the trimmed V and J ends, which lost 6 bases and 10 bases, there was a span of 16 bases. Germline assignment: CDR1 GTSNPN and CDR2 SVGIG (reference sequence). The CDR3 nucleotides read TGTGCCTGCCGACAGGTCAGGAACTCACCCCTCCACTTT. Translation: CACRQVRNSPLHF. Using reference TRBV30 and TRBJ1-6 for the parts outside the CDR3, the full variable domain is SQTIHQWPATLVQPVGSPLSLECTVEGTSNPNLYWYRQAAGRGLQLLFYSVGIGQISSEVPQNLSASRPQDRQFILSSKKLLLSDSGFYLCACRQVRNSPLHFGNGTRLTVT.

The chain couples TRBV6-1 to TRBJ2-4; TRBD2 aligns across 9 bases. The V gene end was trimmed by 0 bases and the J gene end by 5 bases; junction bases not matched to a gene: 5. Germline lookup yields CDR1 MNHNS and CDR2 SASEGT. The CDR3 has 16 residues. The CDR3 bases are TGTGCCAGCAGTGAAGCGACTAGCGGCGGTCAAAACATTCAGTACTTC. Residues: CASSEATSGGQNIQYF.